The rows below give T cell receptor beta chains drawn from one sample of a study of blood T cell repertoires in COVID-19. The data were produced by immunoSEQ multiplex PCR, yet TCRdb's version contains in-frame clones alone and is incomplete. The data hold approximately 250,000 clones, with roughly 89% observed a single time. The sample taken for sequencing was PBMCs or T cells enriched from blood (not recorded which). These receptors were collected from a woman aged 30 to 39 who had recovered from COVID-19. Each CDR3 is given with its conserved first and last residue. D genes are given only for firm matches. Size tells how often a clone was seen (once, few, many) or the class of an expanded clone, and some rows leave it out.

15	NA	TRBD1	TRBV30	TRBJ1-6	TGTGCCTGGACAGGGGGAGCCCTCAATAATTCACCCCTCCACTTT	CAWTGGALNNSPLHF
13	NA	TRBD1	TRBV11-1	TRBJ1-2	TGTGCCAGCAGCCTGGGACAGGACTATGGCTACACCTTC	CASSLGQDYGYTF
16	NA	TRBD2	TRBV7-2	TRBJ2-1	TGTGCCAGCAGCTGGGGGACTAGCGGCTCCTACAATGAGCAGTTCTTC	CASSWGTSGSYNEQFF
15	NA	NA	TRBV7-9	TRBJ2-3	TGTGCCAGCAGCTTAGCGGGCCGCCTCACAGATACGCAGTATTTT	CASSLAGRLTDTQYF
15	NA	NA	TRBV25-1	TRBJ1-4	TGTGCCAGCAGTGAGCCGAGGGGGTGGTATGAAAAACTGTTTTTT	CASSEPRGWYEKLFF
16	NA	NA	TRBV6-5	TRBJ2-1	TGTGCCAGCAGTTACGGGCGGATTAGCGGTTACAATGAGCAGTTCTTC	CASSYGRISGYNEQFF
12	NA	NA	TRBV2	TRBJ2-1	TGTGCCAGCAGTGAAACTAGGAATGAGCAGTTCTTC	CASSETRNEQFF
14	few	NA	TRBV7-2	TRBJ1-1	TGTGCCAGCAGCTTATCCCAGGGTTTCACTGAAGCTTTCTTT	CASSLSQGFTEAFF
15	NA	NA	TRBV5-8	TRBJ1-2	TGTGCCAGCAGCTTGAGGTCGGGAACCTATGGAGGCTACACCTTC	CASSLRSGTYGGYTF
16	NA	TRBD1	TRBV5-6	TRBJ2-7	TGTGCCAGCAGCTTTTCGTACACAGGGGCGAGCTACGAGCAGTACTTC	CASSFSYTGASYEQYF
13	NA	NA	TRBV9	TRBJ1-1	TGTGCCAGCAGGTCGAACAGGGATACTGAAGCTTTCTTT	CASRSNRDTEAFF
16	NA	NA	TRBV18	TRBJ2-1	TGTGCCAGCTCACGATATCGGCAGGGAATGGGCAATGAGCAGTTCTTC	CASSRYRQGMGNEQFF
17	once	NA	TRBV4-3	TRBJ1-3	TGCGCCAGCAGCCAAGATCGTAAAAGGGGCTCTGGAAACACCATATATTTT	CASSQDRKRGSGNTIYF
13	NA	NA	TRBV4-2	TRBJ2-1	TGTGCCAGCAGCCTGGGACTTCCCAATGAGCAGTTCTTC	CASSLGLPNEQFF
15	NA	NA	TRBV15	TRBJ1-1	TGTGCCACCAGCAGAGGTTTGGGCCCGAACACTGAAGCTTTCTTT	CATSRGLGPNTEAFF
14	NA	NA	TRBV7-2	TRBJ1-2	TGTGCCAGCAGCTTAACTAGGGATCAATATGGCTACACCTTC	CASSLTRDQYGYTF
16	NA	NA	TRBV18	TRBJ1-1	TGTGCCAGCTCACCAATCTCGGCAGGGCAGAACACTGAAGCTTTCTTT	CASSPISAGQNTEAFF
12	NA	NA	TRBV2	TRBJ2-7	TGTGCCAGCAGTGGACAGATATACGAGCAGTACTTC	CASSGQIYEQYF
15	NA	NA	TRBV27	TRBJ1-5	TGTGCCAGCAGTTGGGGGGGGGCAGGCAATCAGCCCCAGCATTTT	CASSWGGAGNQPQHF
13	NA	NA	TRBV28	TRBJ1-5	TGTGCCAGCAGGGGGGCATCCTCTCAGCCCCAGCATTTT	CASRGASSQPQHF
14	NA	TRBD2	TRBV19	TRBJ2-1	TGTGCCAGTAGTGGGGGGGACTCCTACAATGAGCAGTTCTTC	CASSGGDSYNEQFF
14	NA	NA	TRBV28	TRBJ1-2	TGTGCCAGCAGGATCGGACTGAGAATCTATGGCTACACCTTC	CASRIGLRIYGYTF
18	few	TRBD1	TRBV28	TRBJ1-3	TGTGCCAGCACCGCGATGGGGGCGGGCAGGACAGGTGGAAACACCATATATTTT	CASTAMGAGRTGGNTIYF
15	NA	NA	TRBV27	TRBJ1-1	TGTGCCAGCAGTTTATTTTCTACCCGCGGCACTGAAGCTTTCTTT	CASSLFSTRGTEAFF
16	NA	NA	TRBV19	TRBJ1-1	TGTGCCAGTAGTATAGAGGGCAGGGGACCACACACTGAAGCTTTCTTT	CASSIEGRGPHTEAFF
14	NA	NA	TRBV19	TRBJ2-7	TGTGCCAGTAGTCAGGGGCCCAACTCCTACGAGCAGTACTTC	CASSQGPNSYEQYF
15	NA	NA	TRBV4-3	TRBJ1-2	TGCGCCAGCAGCCAAGTGTCGGTTCCCAACTATGGCTACACCTTC	CASSQVSVPNYGYTF
15	NA	NA	TRBV6-5	TRBJ1-6	TGTGCCAGCAGGAGGACAGCCGCCTATAATTCACCCCTCCACTTT	CASRRTAAYNSPLHF
14	NA	NA	TRBV18	TRBJ2-6	TGTGCCAGCATAGCGGCAGCCGGGGCCAACGTCCTGACTTTC	CASIAAAGANVLTF
15	NA	NA	TRBV19	TRBJ1-4	TGTGCCAGTAGTACCAGAGGCGCAGGGGATGAAAAACTGTTTTTT	CASSTRGAGDEKLFF
12	once	NA	TRBV11-2	TRBJ1-2	TGTGCCAGCAGCTTAGATTTATATGGCTACACCTTC	CASSLDLYGYTF
12	once	NA	TRBV6-5	TRBJ2-1	TGTGCCAGCAGCAAAGGACAGAATGAGCAGTTCTTC	CASSKGQNEQFF
16	NA	NA	TRBV18	TRBJ1-5	TGTGCCAGCTCCCCTAGACCCGGGACACCAAATCAGCCCCAGCATTTT	CASSPRPGTPNQPQHF
14	NA	TRBD1	TRBV6-5	TRBJ2-7	TGTGCCAGCAGTTACTCCACGGACAGGTTGCATGGGTACTTC	CASSYSTDRLHGYF
16	NA	NA	TRBV7-3	TRBJ2-1	TGTGCCAGCAGCCCAGCCCCGCTAGGGGTGGCCAATGAGCAGTTCTTC	CASSPAPLGVANEQFF